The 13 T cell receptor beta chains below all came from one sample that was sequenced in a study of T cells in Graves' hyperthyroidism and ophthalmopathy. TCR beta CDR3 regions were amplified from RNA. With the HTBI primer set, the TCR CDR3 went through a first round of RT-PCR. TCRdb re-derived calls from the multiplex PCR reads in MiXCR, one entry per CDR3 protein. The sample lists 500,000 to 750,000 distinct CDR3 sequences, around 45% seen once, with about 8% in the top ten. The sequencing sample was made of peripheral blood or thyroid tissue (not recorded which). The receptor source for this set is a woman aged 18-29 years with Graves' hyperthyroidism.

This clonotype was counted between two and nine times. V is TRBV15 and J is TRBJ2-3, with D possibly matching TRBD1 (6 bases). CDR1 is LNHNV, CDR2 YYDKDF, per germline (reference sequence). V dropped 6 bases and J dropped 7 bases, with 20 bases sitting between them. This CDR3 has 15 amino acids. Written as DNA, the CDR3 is TGTGCCACCAGAGCGTTGGGGCAGGGGTCATATACGCAGTATTTT. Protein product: CATRALGQGSYTQYF.

CDR3 residues: CASSRRTGRLYNEQFF. CDR3 in DNA: TGTGCCAGCAGCCGTAGAACGGGACGGCTCTACAATGAGCAGTTCTTC. V and J are TRBV7-8 and TRBJ2-1; D is possibly TRBD1 or TRBD2 (5 bases each). The V end lost 5 bases, the J end lost 3 bases, and 17 bases lay between the germline ends. This CDR3 comprises 16 residues. Germline V gene lookup returns CDR1 SGHVS and CDR2 FQNEAQ.

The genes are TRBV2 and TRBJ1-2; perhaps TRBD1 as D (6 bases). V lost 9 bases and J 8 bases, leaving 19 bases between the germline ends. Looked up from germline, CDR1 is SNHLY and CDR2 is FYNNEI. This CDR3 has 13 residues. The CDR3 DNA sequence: TGTGCCAGTGCTCCCGGGGGGGCCAACGGCTACACCTTC. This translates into CASAPGGANGYTF.

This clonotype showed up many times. The CDR3 sequence: CASSSRQGPYEQYF. CDR3 coding DNA: TGTGCCAGCAGCTCCCGACAGGGGCCCTACGAGCAGTACTTC. The V gene is TRBV9, the J gene TRBJ2-7; 8 nucleotides align to TRBD1. Trimming removed 4 bases from V and 2 bases from J; junction bases left unmatched: 5. The CDR3 has 14 residues. Germline V CDR1 and CDR2: SGDLS, YYNGEE. Full variable domain (outside the CDR3, taken from reference TRBV9 and TRBJ2-7): DSGVTQTPKHLITATGQRVTLRCSPRSGDLSVYWYQQSLDQGLQFLIQYYNGEERAKGNILERFSAQQFPDLHSELNLSSLELGDSALYFCASSSRQGPYEQYFGPGTRLTVT.

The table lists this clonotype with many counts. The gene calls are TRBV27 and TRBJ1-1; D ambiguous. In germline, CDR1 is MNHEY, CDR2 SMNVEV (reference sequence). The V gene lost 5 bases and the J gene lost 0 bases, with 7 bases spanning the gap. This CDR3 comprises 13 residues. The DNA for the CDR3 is TGTGCCAGCAGTGTTGCCTTGAACACTGAAGCTTTCTTT. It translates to CASSVALNTEAFF.

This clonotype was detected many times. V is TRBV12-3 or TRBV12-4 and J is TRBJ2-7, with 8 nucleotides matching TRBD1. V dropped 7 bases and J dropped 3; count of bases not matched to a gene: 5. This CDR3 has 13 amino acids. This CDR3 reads CASKRTGSYEQYF. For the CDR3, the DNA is TGTGCCAGCAAACGGACAGGGAGCTACGAGCAGTACTTC.

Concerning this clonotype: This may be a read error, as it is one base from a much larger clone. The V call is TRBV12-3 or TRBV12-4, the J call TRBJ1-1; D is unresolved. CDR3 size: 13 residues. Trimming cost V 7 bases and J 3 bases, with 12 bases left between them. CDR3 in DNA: TGTGCCAGCACCCCACCTTGGGACACTGAAGCTTTCTTT. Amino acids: CASTPPWDTEAFF.

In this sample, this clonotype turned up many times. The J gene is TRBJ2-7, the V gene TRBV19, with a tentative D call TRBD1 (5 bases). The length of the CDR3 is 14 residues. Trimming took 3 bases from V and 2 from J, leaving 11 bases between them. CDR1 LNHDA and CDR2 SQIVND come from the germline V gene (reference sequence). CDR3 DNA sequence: TGTGCCAGTAGTATTTCGCAGGGCCCCTACGAGCAGTACTTC. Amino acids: CASSISQGPYEQYF. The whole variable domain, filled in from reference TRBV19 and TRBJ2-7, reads DGGITQSPKYLFRKEGQNVTLSCEQNLNHDAMYWYRQDPGQGLRLIYYSQIVNDFQKGDIAEGYSVSREKKESFPLTVTSAQKNPTAFYLCASSISQGPYEQYFGPGTRLTVT.

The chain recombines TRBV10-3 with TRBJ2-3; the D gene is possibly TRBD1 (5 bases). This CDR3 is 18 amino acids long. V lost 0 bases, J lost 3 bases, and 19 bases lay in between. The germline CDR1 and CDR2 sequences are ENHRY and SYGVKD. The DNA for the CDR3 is TGTGCCATCAGTGAGTCGAAGGTGACACCCTCAGGGACAGATACGCAGTATTTT. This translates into CAISESKVTPSGTDTQYF.

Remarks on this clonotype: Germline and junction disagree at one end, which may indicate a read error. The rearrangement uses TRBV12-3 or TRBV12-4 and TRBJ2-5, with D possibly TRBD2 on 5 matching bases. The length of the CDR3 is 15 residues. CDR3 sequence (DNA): TGTGCCAGCAGCTTAGAGATAGCGTCTCGGGAGACCCAGTACTTC. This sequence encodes CASSLEIASRETQYF.

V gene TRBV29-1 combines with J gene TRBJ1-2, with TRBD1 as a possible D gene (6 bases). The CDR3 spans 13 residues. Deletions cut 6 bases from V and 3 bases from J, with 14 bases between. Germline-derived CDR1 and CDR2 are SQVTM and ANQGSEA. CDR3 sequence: CSVEGGADYGYTF. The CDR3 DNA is TGCAGCGTCGAGGGGGGCGCGGACTATGGCTACACCTTC. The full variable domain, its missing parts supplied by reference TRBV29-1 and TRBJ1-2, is SAVISQKPSRDICQRGTSLTIQCQVDSQVTMMFWYRQQPGQSLTLIATANQGSEATYESGFVIDKFPISRPNLTFSTLTVSNMSPEDSSIYLCSVEGGADYGYTFGSGTRLTVV.

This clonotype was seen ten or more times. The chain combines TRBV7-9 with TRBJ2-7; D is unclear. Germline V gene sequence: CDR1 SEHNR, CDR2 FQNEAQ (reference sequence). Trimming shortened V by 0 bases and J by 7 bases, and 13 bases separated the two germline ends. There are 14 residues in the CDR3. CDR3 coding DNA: TGTGCCAGCAGCTTAGCGGGTGGGGTTGGAGAGCAGTACTTC. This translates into CASSLAGGVGEQYF.

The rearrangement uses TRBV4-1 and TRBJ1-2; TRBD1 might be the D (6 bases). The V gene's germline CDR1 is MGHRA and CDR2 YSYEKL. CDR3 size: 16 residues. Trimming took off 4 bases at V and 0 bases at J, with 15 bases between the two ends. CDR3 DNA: TGCGCCAGCAGCCGAAGTACAGGGCCCTCTAACTATGGCTACACCTTC. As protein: CASSRSTGPSNYGYTF.